A single sample is the source of the 10 T cell receptor beta chains below, sequenced in a study of OX40 agonist ivuxolimab in advanced cancers. This table comes from immunoSEQ multiplex PCR, and its TCRdb copy is limited to in-frame clones, with some not included. The repertoire holds around 76,000 clones, with over 80% as singletons. Sequences were derived from CD4+ or CD8+ T cells sorted from blood, sampled in a trial of the OX40 agonist ivuxolimab. Receptors were obtained from an adult with an advanced solid tumor such as melanoma, head and neck, liver or kidney cancer.

This chain links TRBV5-4 with TRBJ2-2; no clear D gene. The germline gives CDR1 SGHNT, CDR2 YYREEE (reference sequence). Trimming stripped 3 bases from V and 4 bases from J, with 4 bases between. The CDR3 covers 12 residues. The CDR3 DNA sequence: TGTGCCAGCAGCTCTGGCACCGGGGAGCTGTTTTTT. It codes for CASSSGTGELFF.

The chain combines TRBV5-8 with TRBJ2-1; 7 nucleotides align to TRBD2. V was pared by 6 bases and J by 1 base, with 7 bases of the junction left unmatched. The germline CDR1 and CDR2 sequences are SGHTS and YDEGEE. This CDR3 is 15 amino acids long. The CDR3 DNA reads as TGTGCCAGCACTCTGCTAGCGGCTTCCTACAATGAGCAGTTCTTC. Protein product: CASTLLAASYNEQFF.

The gene calls are TRBV5-1 and TRBJ2-1; no definite D call. Deletions cut 5 bases from V and 6 bases from J, with 15 bases between. The CDR3 loop spans 14 amino acids. The germline V gene has CDR1 SGHRS and CDR2 YFSETQ. In nucleotides, the CDR3 is TGCGCCAGCAGGCGTAACCCAGCAGTCAATGAGCAGTTCTTC. Translating it yields CASRRNPAVNEQFF.

This chain's CDR3 is CASRGQGALTGELFF. CDR3 bases: TGTGCCAGCAGGGGACAGGGGGCGCTAACCGGGGAGCTGTTTTTT. This chain links TRBV6-6 with TRBJ2-2; 12 nucleotides agree with TRBD1. Germline loops: CDR1 MNHNY, CDR2 SVGAGI (reference sequence). The junction had 4 bases not matched to a gene; V was cut back by 6 bases and J by 5 bases. The CDR3 loop spans 15 amino acids.

The chain recombines TRBV28 with TRBJ2-1, with D possibly matching TRBD2 (5 bases). With 3 bases removed from V and 8 bases from J, the gap between germline ends came to 17 bases. From germline, CDR1 is MDHEN and CDR2 SYDVKM. The CDR3 contains 15 residues. The CDR3 region has the DNA TGTGCCAGCAGTTTTCGACCTCGAGGGATCGATGAGCAGTTCTTC. Its protein product is CASSFRPRGIDEQFF.

The CDR3 loop reads CASSKGGNTEAFF. CDR3 bases: TGTGCCAGCAGTAAAGGGGGGAACACTGAAGCTTTCTTT. The chain has TRBV6-5 and TRBJ1-1; D is possibly TRBD1 (6 bases). CDR3 length: 13 amino acids. The V gene's germline CDR1 is MNHEY and CDR2 SVGAGI. Trimming took off 5 bases at V and 1 base at J, with 8 bases between the two ends.

This sequence joins TRBV7-2 and TRBJ2-1; D tentatively reads TRBD1 or TRBD2 (5 bases each). Looked up from germline, CDR1 is SGHTA and CDR2 is FQGNSA. Trimming removed 6 bases at V and 7 bases at J, with 22 bases between. This CDR3 comprises 16 residues. The DNA of the CDR3 is TGTGCCAGCAGGCTTACACGGGGCGCCGGCGGAAATGAGCAGTTCTTC. Amino acid sequence: CASRLTRGAGGNEQFF. The variable domain in full, completed from reference TRBV7-2 and TRBJ2-1, reads GAGVSQSPSNKVTEKGKDVELRCDPISGHTALYWYRQSLGQGLEFLIYFQGNSAPDKSGLPSDRFSAERTGGSVSTLTIQRTQQEDSAVYLCASRLTRGAGGNEQFFGPGTRLTVL.

This clone came up a few times. V gene TRBV9 combines with J gene TRBJ2-7; 7 bases align to TRBD2. The germline V gene has CDR1 SGDLS and CDR2 YYNGEE. V trimming: 4 bases; J trimming: 4 bases; junction bases outside the gene matches: 5. CDR3 length equals 13 residues. The CDR3 here is CASSQGLQYEQYF. Here the CDR3 DNA reads TGTGCCAGCAGCCAGGGACTACAATACGAGCAGTACTTC.

V is TRBV10-3 and J is TRBJ2-3, with 9 positions matching TRBD2. This CDR3 region has 17 residues. Germline lookup yields CDR1 ENHRY and CDR2 SYGVKD. With 2 bases clipped from V and 7 bases from J, the junction kept 13 bases outside the gene matches. DNA of the CDR3: TGTGCCATCAGTGAGGGGGGATCTAGCGGGGTGGCATATACGCAGTATTTT. It codes for CAISEGGSSGVAYTQYF.

The rearrangement joins TRBV11-2 to TRBJ2-7, with 9 bases that match TRBD1. Unmatched junction bases numbered 11, after V lost 4 bases and J lost 4 bases. CDR3 length equals 16 residues. Germline lookup yields CDR1 SGHAT and CDR2 FQNNGV. CDR3 protein: CASSSNRGQGIYEQYV. DNA for the CDR3: TGTGCCAGCAGCTCCAATAGGGGACAGGGAATTTACGAGCAGTACGTC.